The rows below give T cell receptor beta chains drawn from one sample of a study of response to subunit inactivated influenza vaccine. Each CDR3 protein is one row after TCRdb ran MiXCR on the RT-PCR reads. The sample includes approximately 500,000 distinct CDR3 sequences, approximately 15% of them seen just once. The sequences come from PBMCs from blood, collected 11 to 12 days after vaccination. The receptors derive from a man between 45 and 60 years old who received an inactivated influenza vaccine. Both conserved end residues are part of each CDR3. D genes are given only for firm matches. A row's size may be missing; if present it is once, few, many or a size class.

J: TRBJ2-3; D: .; V: TRBV5-1; size: few; CDR3: CATQLEGYRTDTQYF; DNA: TGCGCCACCCAGCTTGAGGGGTACCGGACAGATACGCAGTATTTT
J: TRBJ2-1; D: TRBD2; V: TRBV10-3; size: .; CDR3: CANGLAGNNEQFF; DNA: TGTGCCAACGGACTAGCGGGGAACAATGAGCAGTTCTTC
J: TRBJ2-1; D: TRBD2; V: TRBV12-3/TRBV12-4; size: many; CDR3: CASSLVNRLAGGGGAYNEQFF; DNA: TGTGCCAGCAGTTTAGTGAACAGGTTAGCGGGAGGCGGGGGGGCCTACAATGAGCAGTTCTTC
J: TRBJ2-5; D: TRBD1; V: TRBV5-1; size: .; CDR3: CASRVRPQGAGETQYF; DNA: TGCGCCAGCCGCGTTCGTCCACAGGGGGCTGGGGAGACCCAGTACTTC
J: TRBJ2-3; D: .; V: TRBV28; size: many; CDR3: CASTLAPWQGTTDTQYF; DNA: TGTGCCAGCACCCTAGCCCCCTGGCAGGGCACCACAGATACGCAGTATTTT
J: TRBJ1-4; D: .; V: TRBV12-3/TRBV12-4; size: few; CDR3: CASSLLMGEVEKLFF; DNA: TGTGCCAGCAGTTTATTAATGGGGGAAGTGGAAAAACTGTTTTTT
J: TRBJ2-1; D: .; V: TRBV20-1; size: few; CDR3: CSASPVITVANEQFF; DNA: TGCAGTGCTAGCCCCGTGATCACCGTCGCTAATGAGCAGTTCTTC
J: TRBJ1-6; D: .; V: TRBV5-1; size: .; CDR3: CASSLLGDLNSPLHF; DNA: TGCGCCAGCAGCTTGCTCGGGGACCTTAATTCACCCCTCCACTTT
J: TRBJ2-7; D: TRBD2; V: TRBV4-2; size: few; CDR3: CASSETSGRSPYEQYF; DNA: TGTGCCAGCAGCGAGACTAGCGGGAGGTCCCCCTACGAGCAGTACTTC
J: TRBJ2-5; D: .; V: TRBV29-1; size: few; CDR3: CSVVLVGETQYF; DNA: TGCAGCGTTGTTCTTGTGGGAGAGACCCAGTACTTC
J: TRBJ2-5; D: TRBD1; V: TRBV20-1; size: few; CDR3: CSAWDRGIQETQYF; DNA: TGCAGTGCCTGGGACAGGGGGATCCAAGAGACCCAGTACTTC
J: TRBJ1-2; D: TRBD1; V: TRBV3-1; size: .; CDR3: CASFVQAGGIYGYTF; DNA: TGTGCCAGCTTTGTTCAGGCAGGGGGTATCTATGGCTACACCTTC
J: TRBJ1-1; D: TRBD1; V: TRBV20-1; size: .; CDR3: CSALQGGGGTEAFF; DNA: TGCAGTGCTTTACAGGGGGGTGGCGGCACTGAAGCTTTCTTT
J: TRBJ1-6; D: .; V: TRBV30; size: .; CDR3: CAWSPQINSPLHF; DNA: TGTGCCTGGAGCCCCCAGATAAATTCACCCCTCCACTTT
J: TRBJ2-5; D: .; V: TRBV29-1; size: many; CDR3: CSVLRDNQETQYF; DNA: TGCAGCGTACTCCGGGACAACCAAGAGACCCAGTACTTC
J: TRBJ2-1; D: .; V: TRBV12-3/TRBV12-4; size: few; CDR3: CASSLSLAINEQFF; DNA: TGTGCCAGCAGTTTGTCGCTAGCTATCAATGAGCAGTTCTTC
J: TRBJ2-3; D: TRBD2; V: TRBV24-1; size: .; CDR3: CATSRNSGGTDTQYF; DNA: TGTGCCACCAGTCGTAATAGCGGGGGCACAGATACGCAGTATTTT
J: TRBJ1-1; D: .; V: TRBV12-3/TRBV12-4; size: many; CDR3: CASSQNRAEAFF; DNA: TGTGCCAGCAGCCAAAACAGGGCTGAAGCTTTCTTT
J: TRBJ2-2; D: .; V: TRBV5-6; size: many; CDR3: CASSETGRRAGELFF; DNA: TGTGCCAGCAGCGAGACAGGGAGGAGGGCCGGGGAGCTGTTTTTT
J: TRBJ2-2; D: .; V: TRBV12-3/TRBV12-4; size: .; CDR3: CATAQSGELFF; DNA: TGTGCCACAGCCCAGAGCGGGGAGCTGTTTTTT
J: TRBJ2-5; D: TRBD2; V: TRBV20-1; size: few; CDR3: CSATPGALLALRETQYF; DNA: TGCAGTGCCACACCCGGGGCCTTACTAGCGCTTCGAGAGACCCAGTACTTC